This TCR beta chain was recovered during a study of shared clonotypes between healthy human individuals. Measured with immunoSEQ multiplex PCR; TCRdb has only the in-frame clones, and not every one. The repertoire consists of 2 million to 3 million clones, with roughly 93% occurring once and the leading ten covering around 0.4%. Adult Caucasians living in Nashville, Tennessee made up all of the donors. Details on this clone: This same CDR3 is encoded by further DNA sequences in the sample.

This clonotype originated in a man aged 18 to 29 in good health. Some clones in this sample may be carry-over from other donors' samples. Source material: naive CD4+ T cells from PBMCs. The subset denotes: CD45RA+ positively selected.

The CDR3 nucleotides read TGTGCCAGCTCACCACTCGCGGGAGGGCCAGGAGATACGCAGTATTTT. Residues: CASSPLAGGPGDTQYF. This chain links TRBV18 with TRBJ2-3, with 9 bases fitting TRBD2. The germline V gene encodes CDR1 KGHSH and CDR2 LQKENI. Trimming cost V 1 base and J 5 bases; bases outside gene matches: 7. The CDR3 has 16 amino acids.